This T cell receptor beta chain comes out of a study of CD8 T cells in ankylosing spondylitis. Findings and limits, study-wide: As for the disease-linked clones, they showed a CD8+ phenotype and occurred at relatively low frequencies in peripheral blood.

This clonotype was observed many times. Its target is unknown. A single record per CDR3 protein comes from TCRdb applying MiXCR to the 5' RACE reads. This sample has 250,000 to 400,000 distinct CDR3 sequences, with about 9.9% found just once. This CDR3 comprises 17 residues. The germline gives CDR1 DFQATT, CDR2 SNEGSKA (reference sequence). Trimming took off 1 base at V and 1 base at J, with 17 bases between the two ends. This TCR came from a female donor with ankylosing spondylitis or in good health (not recorded which). The chain couples TRBV20-1 to TRBJ2-4; D may match TRBD1 or TRBD2 (5 bases each). The sequencing sample was made of blood, either unsorted or a sorted T cell fraction (not recorded which). For the CDR3, the DNA is TGCAGTGCTAGAGGGGACGGGGTGGACCCTGCCAAAAACATTCAGTACTTC. Its protein product is CSARGDGVDPAKNIQYF.